This T cell receptor (beta chain) was captured in a study of T cell clonality in common variable immunodeficiency. This clone was observed at least ten times. No antigen is known for it. The CDR3 end falls 3 residues outside the read, so it is completed with the germline J gene. TCRdb keeps only in-frame clones here, not all; method: immunoSEQ multiplex PCR. The data show 35,000 or so clones, with none appearing a single time. Regarding the study as a whole: CVID subjects had higher TCRbeta clonality than healthy controls, most marked in about a third. Fewer deletions and N-nucleotide insertions were reportedly seen in common variable immunodeficiency TCR beta sequences.

Diagnosis required reduced IgG, IgA and/or IgM with specific antibody deficiency. CVID subjects were 15 female and 29 male, aged about 9 to 65. Replacement immunoglobulin had been given to every CVID subject for at least one year. V dropped 3 bases and J dropped 2; count of bases not matched to a gene: 4. The CDR3 spans 15 residues. Germline CDR1 is SGHNT and CDR2 is YYREEE (reference sequence). The TCR was taken from a human donor with common variable immunodeficiency. The sample comprised peripheral blood mononuclear cells. The chain is built from TRBV5-4 and TRBJ2-2, with TRBD1 matching over 7 bases. CDR3 DNA (partial): TGTGCCAGCAGCTCGAGACAGGGCAACACCGGGGAG. Protein product: CASSSRQGNTGE. The full CDR3 is CASSSRQGNTGELFF.